This T cell receptor beta chain originates from a study of blood T cell repertoires in COVID-19. The junction had 31 bases not matched to a gene; V was cut back by 6 bases and J by 7 bases. The CDR3 contains 21 residues. In germline, CDR1 is KGHSH, CDR2 LQKENI. Libraries were prepared by immunoSEQ multiplex PCR; TCRdb keeps only in-frame clonotypes and omits some of them. The sample gives a few hundred thousand clones, approximately 84% of which show up once; approximately 4.1% is in the top ten. Sequencing was carried out using PBMCs or T cells enriched from blood (not recorded which). The V call is TRBV18, the J call TRBJ1-2; 8 bases are a match to TRBD1. The TCR sequence derives from a man younger than 45 who had recovered from COVID-19. The CDR3 DNA reads TGTGCCAGCTCCCTTTGGAGTCCCGGGACAGATGCAGGGGGCAGTGGTGGTGGCTACACCTTC. Its protein is CASSLWSPGTDAGGSGGGYTF.